The clone carrying this TCR beta chain was seen many times. TCRdb processed the 5' RACE reads anew with MiXCR; each CDR3 protein has one entry. The sample records 400,000 to 650,000 distinct CDR3 sequences, 20% to 25% being singletons. With 2 bases removed from V and 4 bases from J, the gap between germline ends came to 9 bases. Germline CDR1 MNHEY, CDR2 SVGAGI. This CDR3 comprises 13 residues. The sample comes from a study of identical twins. This sample was shared with a second study, whose subject was T cells expressing NK-cell markers.

This sequence joins TRBV6-5 and TRBJ2-7, with D uncertain. The sample was CD4+ T cells sorted from blood. This sequence was found in a woman under 30 in good health. CDR3 bases: TGTGCCAGCAGTTACCGGGCCGCATACGAGCAGTACTTC. Translation gives CASSYRAAYEQYF.